This passage covers 19 T cell receptor beta chains from one sample sequenced in a study of cytomegalovirus exposure and HLA in healthy donors (dated by TCRdb to about 2017). Receptors were amplified or captured by the immunoSEQ multiplex PCR assay. For the multiplex PCR, a mixture combining 60 forward primers for TCR Vbeta segments and 13 reverse primers for TCR Jbeta segments was used. TCRdb took this table from immuneACCESS and kept in-frame rearrangements with V and J called. Such tables lack part of the clones; where checked against another copy, unresolved V genes explain under half of the gap, and the rest is unexplained. The sample has about 110,000 clones on record, roughly 70% of them singletons. The ten largest clones capture roughly 2.9% of the sample. The sequenced sample was PBMCs. The receptors derive from a male donor in good health and CMV-seropositive.

CDR3 loop: CASSPRDRGLGGTEAFF. CDR3 sequence (DNA): TGTGCCAGCAGCCCCCGGGACAGGGGATTGGGGGGCACTGAAGCTTTCTTT. The chain has TRBV7-8 and TRBJ1-1; 10 positions agree with TRBD1. Germline loops: CDR1 SGHVS, CDR2 FQNEAQ. V trimming: 5 bases; J trimming: 4 bases; junction bases outside the gene matches: 13. The CDR3 contains 17 residues.

The CDR3 coding sequence is TGTGCCAGCAGCTTAACGAGCAGCGCGGATACGCAGTATTTT. This gives the protein CASSLTSSADTQYF. The chain couples TRBV7-6 to TRBJ2-3; D not resolved. Trimming left V 2 bases short and J 6 bases short, with 12 bases between. There are 14 residues in the CDR3. The germline CDR1 and CDR2 sequences are SGHVS and FNYEAQ.

Points on this clone: The junction shows a germline mismatch at one end, possibly a read error. V usage is TRBV4-3 and J usage is TRBJ1-2; 7 nucleotides agree with TRBD1. This CDR3 spans 16 amino acids. The germline V gene has CDR1 LGHNA and CDR2 YSLEER. The CDR3 protein is CASSQARPGTAYGYPF. CDR3 nucleotides: TGCGCCAGCAGCCAAGCTCGACCCGGGACAGCCTATGGCTACCCCTTC.

The chain uses TRBV27 and TRBJ2-7; 13 bases fit TRBD2. The V gene end was trimmed by 5 bases and the J gene end by 4 bases; junction bases not matched to a gene: 11. The CDR3 spans 17 residues. Germline V gives CDR1 MNHEY, CDR2 SMNVEV (reference sequence). The CDR3 coding sequence is TGTGCCAGCAGTGTCGTGGGACTAGCGGGACCTTATTACGAGCAGTACTTC. As protein: CASSVVGLAGPYYEQYF.

The chain recombines TRBV7-8 with TRBJ1-2; 7 bases match TRBD1. Germline CDR1 SGHVS, CDR2 FQNEAQ. Unmatched junction bases numbered 4, after V lost 4 bases and J lost 8 bases. CDR3 length equals 12 residues. DNA for the CDR3: TGTGCCAGCAGCTCCGGACAGGACGGCTACACCTTC. Encoded protein: CASSSGQDGYTF.

J is TRBJ2-7 and V is TRBV9; 11 bases are shared with TRBD2. Per the germline V gene, CDR1 is SGDLS and CDR2 is YYNGEE. The CDR3 runs to 15 residues. J lost 4 bases, V lost 3 bases, and 6 bases had no gene match. The CDR3 region has the DNA TGTGCCAGCAGCGCCCTTGGGACTAGCGGTTACGAGCAGTACTTC. It translates to CASSALGTSGYEQYF. The full variable domain, rest sourced from reference TRBV9 and TRBJ2-7, is DSGVTQTPKHLITATGQRVTLRCSPRSGDLSVYWYQQSLDQGLQFLIQYYNGEERAKGNILERFSAQQFPDLHSELNLSSLELGDSALYFCASSALGTSGYEQYFGPGTRLTVT.

This chain uses TRBV4-3 with TRBJ2-3, with D maybe TRBD1 (5 bases). Trimming removed 4 bases from V and 6 bases from J, with 11 bases in between. Germline V gene lookup returns CDR1 LGHNA and CDR2 YSLEER. There are 13 residues in the CDR3. DNA of the CDR3: TGCGCCAGCAGCCGGGGCCTAGAGGATACGCAGTATTTT. It codes for CASSRGLEDTQYF.

The chain recombines TRBV28 with TRBJ2-7; 8 bases match TRBD1. Germline V gene lookup returns CDR1 MDHEN and CDR2 SYDVKM. CDR3 length equals 15 residues. The trim removed 4 bases at V and 6 bases at J, leaving 11 bases unmatched. The CDR3 DNA is TGTGCCAGCAGTTACACCGGGACAGGCCTTCGCGAGCAGTACTTC. It codes for CASSYTGTGLREQYF. Combining the CDR3 with reference TRBV28 and TRBJ2-7 gives the whole variable domain DVKVTQSSRYLVKRTGEKVFLECVQDMDHENMFWYRQDPGLGLRLIYFSYDVKMKEKGDIPEGYSVSREKKERFSLILESASTNQTSMYLCASSYTGTGLREQYFGPGTRLTVT.

This clone was seen only once. The chain combines TRBV5-4 with TRBJ1-1; D is perhaps TRBD1 (6 bases). Looked up from germline, CDR1 is SGHNT and CDR2 is YYREEE (reference sequence). V was cut by 4 bases and J by 0 bases, with 16 bases left in between. The CDR3 covers 16 residues. In nucleotides, the CDR3 is TGTGCCAGCAGCGTGACAGGTATGGGCATGAACACTGAAGCTTTCTTT. Translated, it gives CASSVTGMGMNTEAFF. Full variable domain (missing parts from reference TRBV5-4 and TRBJ1-1): ETGVTQSPTHLIKTRGQQVTLRCSSQSGHNTVSWYQQALGQGPQFIFQYYREEENGRGNFPPRFSGLQFPNYSSELNVNALELDDSALYLCASSVTGMGMNTEAFFGQGTRLTVV.

The chain recombines TRBV28 with TRBJ1-2, with D possibly matching TRBD1 (5 bases). Germline V gives CDR1 MDHEN, CDR2 SYDVKM. This CDR3 comprises 15 residues. Trimming removed 3 bases from V and 1 base from J, with 12 bases in between. The CDR3 spells CASSLDMELNYGYTF. The DNA for the CDR3 is TGTGCCAGCAGTTTGGACATGGAGCTTAACTATGGCTACACCTTC.

This clone was seen once. V gene TRBV4-3 combines with J gene TRBJ1-5; 9 bases align to TRBD1. The germline CDR1 and CDR2 sequences are LGHNA and YSLEER. V lost 0 bases, J lost 6 bases, and 6 bases stayed unmatched. CDR3 length equals 16 residues. The CDR3 reads CASSQDVGQGSQPQHF. CDR3 DNA: TGCGCCAGCAGCCAAGATGTGGGACAGGGTAGTCAGCCCCAGCATTTT.

The chain carries TRBV7-8 and TRBJ2-5; D remains unclear. The CDR3 loop spans 15 amino acids. Germline values: CDR1 SGHVS, CDR2 FQNEAQ. The germline V and J ends were trimmed by 1 base and 4 bases, with 13 bases remaining between them. CDR3 loop: CASSLEYGTVETQYF. DNA for the CDR3: TGTGCCAGCAGCTTAGAGTACGGTACCGTAGAGACCCAGTACTTC.

The table lists this clone with a few counts. The rearrangement uses TRBV30 and TRBJ2-7; possibly TRBD2 for D (5 bases). Germline CDR1 GTSNPN, CDR2 SVGIG (reference sequence). The germline V and J ends were trimmed by 5 bases and 3 bases, with 14 bases remaining between them. The CDR3 spans 13 residues. CDR3 region: CAWEHSALYEQYF. As DNA, the CDR3 is TGTGCCTGGGAACATAGCGCCCTCTACGAGCAGTACTTC.

The chain carries TRBV5-1 and TRBJ2-7, with 8 bases fitting TRBD2. V lost 4 bases to trimming and J lost 8 bases; unmatched junction nucleotides: 5. CDR3 length: 12 amino acids. Per germline, CDR1 SGHRS and CDR2 YFSETQ. The CDR3 nucleotides are TGCGCCAGCAGCCGGGAGGGGTCCCAGCAGTACTTC. This sequence encodes CASSREGSQQYF. Supplemented by reference TRBV5-1 and TRBJ2-7, the full variable domain reads KAGVTQTPRYLIKTRGQQVTLSCSPISGHRSVSWYQQTPGQGLQFLFEYFSETQRNKGNFPGRFSGRQFSNSRSEMNVSTLELGDSALYLCASSREGSQQYFGPGTRLTVT.

V is TRBV29-1 and J is TRBJ2-1; 11 bases map to TRBD2. The V gene's germline CDR1 is SQVTM and CDR2 ANQGSEA. J lost 0 bases, V lost 1 base, and 11 bases had no gene match. CDR3 length equals 19 residues. The CDR3 nucleotides are TGCAGCGTTGAAGGTTGGGCTAGCGGGGGGACGAGCTCCTACAATGAGCAGTTCTTC. This encodes CSVEGWASGGTSSYNEQFF.

The genes are TRBV5-1 and TRBJ2-1, with 10 bases aligning to TRBD1. The CDR3 consists of 16 residues. Unmatched junction bases numbered 3, after V lost 0 bases and J lost 3 bases. Germline lookup yields CDR1 SGHRS and CDR2 YFSETQ. The CDR3 region is CASSLGGTGDYNEQFF. The CDR3 bases are TGCGCCAGCAGCTTGGGCGGGACAGGGGACTACAATGAGCAGTTCTTC.

The gene calls are TRBV7-2 and TRBJ2-5; tentatively, D is TRBD1 (7 bases). The CDR3 loop spans 14 amino acids. The ends were cut back, 4 bases at V and 6 bases at J, with 15 bases in the middle. Germline assignment: CDR1 SGHTA and CDR2 FQGNSA. The DNA of the CDR3 is TGTGCCAGCAGCTCCTATCAGGGGGGACAGACCCAGTACTTC. Its translation: CASSSYQGGQTQYF.

CDR3 coding DNA: TGTGCCAGCAACCGAAGAGCGACCCTCCGCTGGGAGCAGTACTTC. Translating it yields CASNRRATLRWEQYF. The chain carries TRBV28 and TRBJ2-7; no firm D call. V was clipped by 7 bases and J by 7 bases, with 23 bases between them. The CDR3 has 15 amino acids. The germline V gene encodes CDR1 MDHEN and CDR2 SYDVKM.

This chain joins TRBV10-3 and TRBJ2-7; tentatively, D is TRBD1 (6 bases). The CDR3 is 13 amino acids. Per germline, CDR1 ENHRY and CDR2 SYGVKD. V shed 4 bases and J shed 1 base, with 8 bases lying between them. CDR3 in DNA: TGTGCCATCAGTGGAGACAGGTCCTACGAGCAGTACTTC. Translated, it gives CAISGDRSYEQYF.